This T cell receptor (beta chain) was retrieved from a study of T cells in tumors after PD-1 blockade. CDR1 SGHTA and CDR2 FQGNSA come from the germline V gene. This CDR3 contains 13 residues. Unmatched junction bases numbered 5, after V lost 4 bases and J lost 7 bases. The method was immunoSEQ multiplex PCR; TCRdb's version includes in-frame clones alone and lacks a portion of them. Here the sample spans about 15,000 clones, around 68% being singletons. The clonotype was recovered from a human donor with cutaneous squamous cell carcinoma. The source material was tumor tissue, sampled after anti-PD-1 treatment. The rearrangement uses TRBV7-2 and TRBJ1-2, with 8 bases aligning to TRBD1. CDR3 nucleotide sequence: TGTGCCAGCAGCTCCGACAGGGGACGTGGCTACACCTTC. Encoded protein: CASSSDRGRGYTF.